The rows below give T cell receptor beta chains drawn from one sample of a study of blood T cell repertoires in COVID-19. Assay used: immunoSEQ multiplex PCR; TCRdb lists only in-frame clones, some missing. The data hold around 70,000 clones, with around 87% observed a single time. The sequenced sample was peripheral blood. Receptors originate from a woman older than 75 with active or convalescent COVID-19. The CDR3 runs from the conserved cysteine through the conserved F or W. A D gene is named only where the DNA matches it firmly. Clone size, where shown, is once, few, many, or a class for clones that have expanded.

abundance	j_gene	d_gene	v_gene	CDR3nt	CDR3aa
NA	TRBJ1-5	NA	TRBV28	TGTGCCAGCTCCGGACAGTTGGGCAGCAATCAGCCCCAGCATTTT	CASSGQLGSNQPQHF
NA	TRBJ1-1	NA	TRBV20-1	TGCAGTGCTAGTGCATCAGGGTGGGGTGAAGCTTTCTTT	CSASASGWGEAFF
NA	TRBJ2-7	NA	TRBV11-3	TGTGCCAGCAGCAAGGACAGAGGTTTCCACGAGCAGTACTTC	CASSKDRGFHEQYF
NA	TRBJ1-2	NA	TRBV4-3	TGCGCCAGCAGCGAGGTCCGGGGGGATCGACGTGGCTACACCTTC	CASSEVRGDRRGYTF
NA	TRBJ2-2	NA	TRBV27	TGTGCCAGCAGTTTAAGTGGGAGGCCCGGGGAGCTGTTTTTT	CASSLSGRPGELFF
NA	TRBJ2-3	NA	TRBV7-2	TGTGCCAGCAGCGCCCCTAGCGCGGCAGATACGCAGTATTTT	CASSAPSAADTQYF
NA	TRBJ2-5	TRBD2	TRBV10-3	TGTGCCATCAGTCCAAGCGGGGGGAGAAGTCAAGAGACCCAGTACTTC	CAISPSGGRSQETQYF
NA	TRBJ2-2	TRBD2	TRBV19	TGTGCCACTGGAGGACTAGCGGTGAGAAACACCGGGGAGCTGTTTTTT	CATGGLAVRNTGELFF
NA	TRBJ1-5	NA	TRBV3-1/TRBV3-2	TGTGCCAGCAGCCAGACAAGTTCCAATCAGCCCCAGCATTTT	CASSQTSSNQPQHF
NA	TRBJ2-7	NA	TRBV6-1	TGTGCCAGCAGTGAGGGCCGGGACTACGAGCAGTACTTC	CASSEGRDYEQYF
NA	TRBJ2-1	TRBD2	TRBV15	TGTGCCACCAGCCGACTAGCGGGGGGTAATGAGCAGTTCTTC	CATSRLAGGNEQFF
NA	TRBJ2-5	TRBD2	TRBV4-1	TGCGCCAGCAGCCAAGTTCCTAGCGGGGGGGAAGAGACCCAGTACTTC	CASSQVPSGGEETQYF
few	TRBJ2-1	NA	TRBV27	TGTGCCAGCAGTCCTAGGAGTAGCGGTAGCTCTTACAATGAGCAGTTCTTC	CASSPRSSGSSYNEQFF
NA	TRBJ1-1	NA	TRBV11-2	TGTGCCAGCAAATGGTGGGAGGCGCGGAGCACTGAAGCTTTCTTT	CASKWWEARSTEAFF
NA	TRBJ2-5	TRBD2	TRBV6-5	TGTGCCAGCAGGGACGTTACTAGCGCACAAGAGACCCAGTACTTC	CASRDVTSAQETQYF
NA	TRBJ1-2	NA	TRBV12-5	TGTGCTAGTGGTTTGGTAGGGAAGGGAGGCGCCTATGGCTACACCTTC	CASGLVGKGGAYGYTF
few	TRBJ1-2	NA	TRBV20-1	TGCAGTGCTAGTGTGACGGGTACCAACTATGGCTACACCTTC	CSASVTGTNYGYTF
NA	TRBJ1-4	TRBD1	TRBV29-1	TGCAGCGTTGACGGGCAGGGGGGAGGAAAACTGTTTTTT	CSVDGQGGGKLFF
NA	TRBJ2-7	NA	TRBV5-6	TGTGCCAGCAGCTTGCTATCCGACAGGTATTCCTACGAGCAGTACTTC	CASSLLSDRYSYEQYF
once	TRBJ2-5	TRBD1	TRBV28	TGTGCCAGCAGTCGAGTGGGACAGGGCGCAGAGACCCAGTACTTC	CASSRVGQGAETQYF
NA	TRBJ1-2	NA	TRBV27	TGTGCCAGCAGCCCCGGGACAACCTTCGTTTTCGGTGGCTACACCTTC	CASSPGTTFVFGGYTF
NA	TRBJ1-2	NA	TRBV2	TGTGCCAGCAGTTATACCTCAGGGGTCGGCTACACCTTC	CASSYTSGVGYTF
NA	TRBJ1-1	NA	TRBV6-2/TRBV6-3	TGTGCCAGCAGCCCCGGGAGGGCCACGGACACTGAAGCTTTCTTT	CASSPGRATDTEAFF
NA	TRBJ2-7	NA	TRBV12-3/TRBV12-4	TGTGCCAGCAGTCTCCCGACAGTCTACGAGCAGTACTTC	CASSLPTVYEQYF
NA	TRBJ1-5	TRBD1	TRBV5-5	TGTGCCAGCAGTCAGACAGGGGGCAATCAGCCCCAGCATTTT	CASSQTGGNQPQHF
NA	TRBJ2-7	TRBD1	TRBV3-1/TRBV3-2	TGTGCCAGCAGCCAAGTGGACAGGCACTCCGAGCAGTACTTC	CASSQVDRHSEQYF
NA	TRBJ1-5	NA	TRBV19	TGTGCCAGTAGTACCCGACAGTATAGCAATCAGCCCCAGCATTTT	CASSTRQYSNQPQHF
NA	TRBJ2-5	TRBD2	TRBV11-2	TGTGCCAGCAGCTTAGCCCACGGACTAGGTCATCAAGAGACCCAGTACTTC	CASSLAHGLGHQETQYF
NA	TRBJ2-1	TRBD1	TRBV9	TGTGCCAGCAGCGGCCGGGACAGGGTGCGCACTAGTCTGAATGAGCAGTTCTTC	CASSGRDRVRTSLNEQFF
NA	TRBJ1-2	NA	TRBV14	TGTGCCAGCAGCCAAGATCTGAGTTATGGCTACACCTTC	CASSQDLSYGYTF
NA	TRBJ2-7	NA	TRBV18	TGTGCCAGCTCACCATCGTCGGTGGAGCAGTACTTC	CASSPSSVEQYF
NA	TRBJ2-5	TRBD1	TRBV5-1	TGCGCCAGCAGCCGGACTCCTACCAGACAGGGGAGGGAGACCCAGTACTTC	CASSRTPTRQGRETQYF
NA	TRBJ1-2	NA	TRBV29-1	TGCAGCGTTGAAGATGAAACTCTGCCCAACTATGGCTACACCTTC	CSVEDETLPNYGYTF
NA	TRBJ1-2	NA	TRBV2	TGTGCCAGCCGAACCGACGGAGCTAACTATGGCTACACCTTC	CASRTDGANYGYTF
NA	TRBJ1-2	NA	TRBV5-5	TGTGCCAAAAATATAGCTAACTATGGCTACACCTTC	CAKNIANYGYTF
NA	TRBJ2-7	NA	TRBV6-1	TGTGCCAGCAGTGACAGAAGAAGGGGGACAACGACCTACGAGCAGTACTTC	CASSDRRRGTTTYEQYF
NA	TRBJ2-2	TRBD2	TRBV29-1	TGCAGCGTTGTTCCGACTAGCGGGGGGAACACCGGGGAGCTGTTTTTT	CSVVPTSGGNTGELFF
NA	TRBJ1-6	NA	TRBV12-5	TGTGCTAGTGGTCCGGGGGGCAGGCCTAATTCACCCCTCCACTTT	CASGPGGRPNSPLHF
NA	TRBJ2-6	TRBD1	TRBV19	TGTGCCAGCTACAGGGGAGCTGGGGCCAACGTCCTGACTTTC	CASYRGAGANVLTF
NA	TRBJ1-2	NA	TRBV9	TGTGCCAGCAGCGTAGGGGGGGTCGGCGGCTACACCTTC	CASSVGGVGGYTF
once	TRBJ2-5	TRBD1	TRBV30	TGTGCCTGGAGTCGAGGGGGCAGTGAGACCCAGTACTTC	CAWSRGGSETQYF
NA	TRBJ1-5	NA	TRBV28	TGTGCCAGCAGTTTAGGTGGCGGGTCGCAGCCCCAGCATTTT	CASSLGGGSQPQHF
NA	TRBJ2-3	TRBD2	TRBV7-2	TGTGCCAGCAGCCCTAGGGCTAGCGGGGACCCAGATACGCAGTATTTT	CASSPRASGDPDTQYF
NA	TRBJ1-5	NA	TRBV19	TGTGCCAGTAGTAAGGAGCGCAATCAGCCCCAGCATTTT	CASSKERNQPQHF
NA	TRBJ1-5	TRBD1	TRBV7-2	TGTGCCAGCAGCTTAAAAGGGGGCGCGGAGCCCCAGCATTTT	CASSLKGGAEPQHF
once	TRBJ1-2	TRBD1	TRBV2	TGTGCCAGCAGTGGAGGACAGGGGCGGTACTATGGCTACACCTTC	CASSGGQGRYYGYTF
NA	TRBJ2-7	NA	TRBV11-3	TGTGCCAGCAGCTTAGGCTTCGGCTACGAGCAGTACTTC	CASSLGFGYEQYF
NA	TRBJ2-4	TRBD2	TRBV5-1	TGCGCCAGCAGCCCCCGGTTAGCGGGGGGGCTCGTGGACATTCAGTACTTC	CASSPRLAGGLVDIQYF
NA	TRBJ2-3	TRBD2	TRBV2	TGTGCCAGCAGTGACCGGACTAGCGGCACAGATACGCAGTATTTT	CASSDRTSGTDTQYF
NA	TRBJ2-6	NA	TRBV7-8	TGTGCCAGCAACAGACTAATTCCAACCTCTGGGGCCAACGTCCTGACTTTC	CASNRLIPTSGANVLTF
NA	TRBJ2-7	TRBD2	TRBV7-2	TGTGCCAGCAGTTATAAACATAGCGGGGGGACCTACGAGCAGTACTTC	CASSYKHSGGTYEQYF
NA	TRBJ1-1	NA	TRBV11-2	TGTGCCAGCAGCTTAGTTCGGGTCGGGAACACTGAAGCTTTCTTT	CASSLVRVGNTEAFF
NA	TRBJ2-7	TRBD2	TRBV9	TGTGCCAGCAGCGTAGGCCACGGGGGGTTATCCTACGAGCAGTACTTC	CASSVGHGGLSYEQYF
NA	TRBJ2-1	NA	TRBV5-1	TGCGCCAGCAGCCTTAGCGGCGCAAGCTCCTACAATGAGCAGTTCTTC	CASSLSGASSYNEQFF
NA	TRBJ1-1	NA	TRBV12-3/TRBV12-4	TGTGCCAGCAGTTTTCAGGGGAGCACTGAAGCTTTCTTT	CASSFQGSTEAFF